This T cell receptor (beta chain) originates from a study of regulatory T cells in long-lasting Graves disease. This sample's time point: persistent/refractory GD, antithyroid drugs over 5 years with positive TRAb. PBMC-extracted RNA yielded the TCR library. This CDR3 contains 15 residues. V was trimmed by 3 bases and J by 4 bases, leaving 18 bases between them. In germline, CDR1 is DFQATT, CDR2 SNEGSKA (reference sequence). According to the study, TCR beta libraries were built with iRepertoire HTBI primers and CDR3-region Arm-PCR. Via MiXCR, TCRdb re-called the multiplex PCR reads, giving one row per CDR3 protein. The table lists roughly 700,000 distinct CDR3 sequences, approximately 31% of them singletons, with about two fifths in the top ten. Study-wide points: Persistent patients shared 2,700 or so public clonotypes among themselves. Newly diagnosed patients shared fewer, at about a thousand.

Comments on this clonotype: What it binds is unknown.

This receptor was identified in a female donor with Graves disease. V is TRBV20-1 and J is TRBJ1-1; tentative D call: TRBD1 (6 bases). The sample here was peripheral blood mononuclear cells (PBMCs), taken when the disease was refractory, from a patient treated with antithyroid drugs. The CDR3: CSASVAGALGTEAFF. CDR3 sequence (DNA): TGCAGTGCTAGTGTGGCAGGGGCCTTGGGCACTGAAGCTTTCTTT.